These T cell receptor beta chains were read from a single sample in a study of blood T cell repertoires in COVID-19. The repertoire was sequenced with immunoSEQ multiplex PCR; TCRdb's copy has only in-frame clones and lacks some. This sample has approximately 93,000 clones; about 90% occur once, and the top ten carry approximately 2%. The sequenced material came from peripheral blood. The receptors originated from a man in his forties or fifties with COVID-19, enrolled during active disease. Each CDR3 is given with its conserved first and last residue. Fields, in order: D gene, clone size, V gene, J gene, CDR3 protein, CDR3 DNA. D genes are given only for firm matches. The size field is filled for only some rows; it gives once, few, many or a size class.

NA	NA	TRBV9	TRBJ2-2	CASSSGGATGELFF	TGTGCCAGCAGCTCCGGAGGGGCCACCGGGGAGCTGTTTTTT
NA	once	TRBV6-5	TRBJ2-3	CASSYRGLLTDTQYF	TGTGCCAGCAGTTACCGGGGACTCCTCACAGATACGCAGTATTTT
NA	NA	TRBV3-1/TRBV3-2	TRBJ2-4	CASTLTGLNNIQYF	TGTGCCAGCACCCTGACAGGACTGAATAACATTCAGTACTTC
TRBD2	NA	TRBV2	TRBJ2-1	CASTRRASGGAGHEQFF	TGTGCCAGCACCCGACGGGCTAGCGGGGGGGCCGGCCATGAGCAGTTCTTC
TRBD1	NA	TRBV18	TRBJ1-4	CASSPRQGNEKLFF	TGTGCCAGCTCGCCTAGACAGGGTAATGAAAAACTGTTTTTT
NA	NA	TRBV2	TRBJ1-1	CASSLVNTEAFF	TGTGCCAGCAGTCTAGTGAACACTGAAGCTTTCTTT
TRBD2	once	TRBV19	TRBJ2-1	CASSSLTSGGAHEQFF	TGTGCCAGTAGTTCGTTAACTAGCGGGGGGGCTCATGAGCAGTTCTTC
NA	NA	TRBV4-3	TRBJ1-1	CASSQSRAGQSTEAFF	TGCGCCAGCAGCCAGAGCAGGGCCGGTCAGAGCACTGAAGCTTTCTTT
TRBD2	NA	TRBV27	TRBJ2-1	CATGPGLATEQFF	TGTGCCACCGGACCGGGACTAGCAACTGAGCAGTTCTTC
TRBD1	NA	TRBV29-1	TRBJ1-1	CSVVRQGTEAFF	TGCAGCGTTGTCAGACAGGGGACTGAAGCTTTCTTT
NA	NA	TRBV12-3/TRBV12-4	TRBJ2-2	CASSPSGELFF	TGTGCCAGCAGCCCTTCCGGGGAGCTGTTTTTT
TRBD2	NA	TRBV19	TRBJ2-1	CASSSPPGLDINEQFF	TGTGCCAGTAGTAGTCCTCCGGGACTAGATATCAATGAGCAGTTCTTC
TRBD2	NA	TRBV7-3	TRBJ2-1	CASSRGVNEQFF	TGTGCCAGCAGCCGGGGGGTAAATGAGCAGTTCTTC
TRBD1	NA	TRBV11-2	TRBJ1-2	CASSLVAGGSDGYTF	TGTGCCAGCAGCTTAGTAGCAGGGGGTTCAGATGGCTACACCTTC
NA	NA	TRBV4-3	TRBJ2-7	CASSHRDIPYEQYF	TGCGCCAGCAGCCACCGGGACATTCCTTACGAGCAGTACTTC
NA	NA	TRBV10-2	TRBJ2-2	CASGRQGNTGELFF	TGCGCCAGCGGGCGCCAGGGTAACACCGGGGAGCTGTTTTTT
TRBD1	NA	TRBV27	TRBJ2-6	CASSLSGTGVGANVLTF	TGTGCCAGCAGTTTATCGGGGACAGGGGTTGGGGCCAACGTCCTGACTTTC
NA	NA	TRBV13	TRBJ2-7	CASSLLLIPGEQYF	TGTGCCAGCAGCTTACTACTAATTCCCGGCGAGCAGTACTTC
NA	NA	TRBV3-1/TRBV3-2	TRBJ1-3	CASSQDWAGYGNTIYF	TGTGCCAGCAGCCAAGATTGGGCAGGGTATGGAAACACCATATATTTT
TRBD1	NA	TRBV5-1	TRBJ1-1	CASSPLGQIGDTEAFF	TGCGCCAGCAGCCCCCTGGGACAGATCGGGGACACTGAAGCTTTCTTT
NA	NA	TRBV5-1	TRBJ2-7	CASSPGSVGSYEQYF	TGCGCCAGCAGCCCCGGGTCTGTTGGGTCCTACGAGCAGTACTTC
NA	once	TRBV4-3	TRBJ2-3	CASSPQSSTDTQYF	TGCGCCAGCAGCCCGCAGTCTAGCACAGATACGCAGTATTTT
NA	NA	TRBV2	TRBJ1-2	CASSSWDTNYGYTF	TGTGCCAGCAGTAGCTGGGACACAAACTATGGCTACACCTTC
NA	NA	TRBV30	TRBJ1-3	CAWSVGRGSGNTIYF	TGTGCCTGGAGTGTTGGCAGGGGATCTGGAAACACCATATATTTT
NA	NA	TRBV5-6	TRBJ1-6	CASSLVGAGSYNSPLHF	TGTGCCAGCAGCTTGGTGGGGGCCGGCTCCTATAATTCACCCCTCCACTTT
NA	NA	TRBV2	TRBJ1-2	CASSVDRANYGYTF	TGTGCCAGCAGTGTAGACAGAGCTAACTATGGCTACACCTTC
NA	NA	TRBV7-2	TRBJ1-6	CASSKGGAFSPLHF	TGTGCCAGCAGCAAGGGGGGGGCCTTTTCACCCCTCCACTTT
TRBD2	NA	TRBV10-2	TRBJ2-5	CASSGTSGQETQYF	TGCGCCAGCAGCGGGACTAGCGGCCAAGAGACCCAGTACTTC
NA	NA	TRBV28	TRBJ1-5	CASSLVQLNQPQHF	TGTGCCAGCAGTTTAGTCCAACTCAATCAGCCCCAGCATTTT
TRBD1	NA	TRBV28	TRBJ2-5	CASSILDGQGAETQYF	TGTGCCAGCAGTATCCTCGACGGACAGGGGGCAGAGACCCAGTACTTC
TRBD1	NA	TRBV10-3	TRBJ1-4	CAIRGGTGDEKLFF	TGTGCCATCAGGGGAGGGACAGGGGATGAAAAACTGTTTTTT
TRBD1	NA	TRBV9	TRBJ1-2	CASSSWDRGPSDGYTF	TGTGCCAGCAGCTCCTGGGACAGGGGGCCCTCCGATGGCTACACCTTC
NA	NA	TRBV19	TRBJ2-1	CASSSSGAYNEQFF	TGTGCCAGTAGTTCCTCAGGGGCTTACAATGAGCAGTTCTTC
TRBD1	NA	TRBV7-3	TRBJ1-1	CASSIRDRDEAFF	TGTGCCAGCAGCATCCGGGACAGGGATGAAGCTTTCTTT
NA	NA	TRBV11-3	TRBJ1-5	CASSLAIGEDQPQHF	TGTGCCAGCAGCTTAGCGATAGGGGAAGATCAGCCCCAGCATTTT
TRBD1	few	TRBV28	TRBJ1-4	CASSPPRGWEKLFF	TGTGCCAGCAGCCCCCCCAGGGGGTGGGAAAAACTGTTTTTT
TRBD1	NA	TRBV4-1	TRBJ2-5	CASSQGDSTETQYF	TGCGCCAGCAGCCAAGGGGACAGTACAGAGACCCAGTACTTC
NA	NA	TRBV4-1	TRBJ2-7	CASSQDRGYGEQYF	TGCGCCAGCAGCCAAGATCGCGGATACGGCGAGCAGTACTTC
NA	NA	TRBV19	TRBJ2-1	CASSMGQGPSRINEQFF	TGTGCCAGTAGTATGGGTCAGGGGCCCTCTCGAATCAATGAGCAGTTCTTC
NA	NA	TRBV12-3/TRBV12-4	TRBJ2-1	CASSLLPHEQFF	TGTGCCAGCAGTTTACTCCCCCATGAGCAGTTCTTC
TRBD1	NA	TRBV9	TRBJ2-1	CASSPARQGFSYNEQFF	TGTGCCAGCAGCCCGGCCCGACAGGGGTTTTCCTACAATGAGCAGTTCTTC
NA	few	TRBV6-1	TRBJ2-2	CASSELGQVVTGELFF	TGTGCCAGCAGTGAACTTGGGCAGGTAGTCACCGGGGAGCTGTTTTTT
TRBD2	NA	TRBV13	TRBJ2-3	CASSLGRSGGARLDTQYF	TGTGCCAGCAGCTTAGGCCGGAGCGGGGGGGCCCGTTTAGATACGCAGTATTTT
NA	NA	TRBV28	TRBJ2-2	CASSFRTGELFF	TGTGCCAGCAGTTTCCGCACCGGGGAGCTGTTTTTT
TRBD1	once	TRBV3-1/TRBV3-2	TRBJ2-1	CASSQAGTGHNEQFF	TGTGCCAGCAGCCAAGCAGGGACAGGACACAATGAGCAGTTCTTC
TRBD1	NA	TRBV7-6	TRBJ2-1	CASRSGQGADEQFF	TGTGCCAGCAGATCGGGACAGGGGGCGGATGAGCAGTTCTTC
NA	NA	TRBV21-1	TRBJ1-5	CASSNGGDRGFGNQPQHF	TGTGCCAGCAGCAATGGGGGGGACAGGGGGTTTGGCAATCAGCCCCAGCATTTT
NA	NA	TRBV6-2/TRBV6-3	TRBJ2-4	CASSPARRGRQYF	TGTGCCAGCAGTCCGGCTAGGAGGGGGCGGCAGTACTTC
NA	NA	TRBV20-1	TRBJ1-5	CSARANGGVEPQHF	TGCAGTGCTCGTGCGAACGGGGGGGTTGAGCCCCAGCATTTT
NA	NA	TRBV27	TRBJ1-2	CASSFVGAIASGYTF	TGTGCCAGCAGTTTCGTAGGGGCCATAGCCTCTGGCTACACCTTC
NA	NA	TRBV9	TRBJ1-4	CASSVEGGYNEKLFF	TGTGCCAGCAGCGTCGAGGGAGGGTATAATGAAAAACTGTTTTTT
TRBD2	once	TRBV19	TRBJ2-2	CASRLAGGGELFF	TGTGCCAGTAGGCTAGCGGGGGGTGGGGAGCTGTTTTTT
NA	once	TRBV5-1	TRBJ2-3	CASGGASLADTQYF	TGCGCCAGCGGAGGGGCTAGCCTTGCAGATACGCAGTATTTT
NA	NA	TRBV2	TRBJ1-1	CASSDGRTVNTEAFF	TGTGCCAGCAGTGACGGGAGAACGGTGAACACTGAAGCTTTCTTT
TRBD1	NA	TRBV5-5	TRBJ1-2	CASSLLQGVGYGYTF	TGTGCCAGCAGCTTGTTACAGGGGGTTGGGTATGGCTACACCTTC
TRBD2	NA	TRBV5-5	TRBJ2-1	CASSLGLAGVNEQFF	TGTGCCAGCAGCTTGGGGCTAGCGGGGGTTAATGAGCAGTTCTTC